What follows are 3 T cell receptor beta chains derived from one specimen sequenced in a study of CD8 T cells in ankylosing spondylitis. Study observations and caveats: Ankylosing spondylitis blood appeared to carry a characteristic TCR beta motif of roughly 8 highly homologous variants.

No antigens are known for them. TCRdb redid the calling of the 5' RACE reads with MiXCR, one entry per CDR3 protein. The top ten clones hold more than 12% of a sample with approximately 300,000 distinct CDR3 sequences, 8% of them seen once. Sequenced input: blood, either unsorted or a sorted T cell fraction (not recorded which). The receptors come from a male donor with ankylosing spondylitis.

The table lists this clonotype with a few counts. This chain joins TRBV20-1 and TRBJ2-3; 9 bases line up with TRBD2. The CDR3 has 15 residues. The germline V gene has CDR1 DFQATT and CDR2 SNEGSKA (reference sequence). Trimming at V came to 6 bases and at J to 11 bases, leaving 18 bases not matched to a gene. The CDR3 coding sequence is TGCAGTGCCCCGAGCGGGACTAGCATCGCCTTACAGCAGTATTTT. Protein sequence: CSAPSGTSIALQQYF.

V usage is TRBV12-3 or TRBV12-4 and J usage is TRBJ2-7; 7 bases are shared with TRBD1. This CDR3 has 14 residues. The J segment lost 5 bases and the V segment lost 3 bases, leaving 7 bases of the junction unmatched. DNA for the CDR3: TGTGCCAGCAGTTTCACAGGGGATGGGGACGAGCAGTACTTC. Protein sequence: CASSFTGDGDEQYF.

This clonotype was found a few times. This chain uses TRBV6-1 with TRBJ2-1, with TRBD2 matching 11 bases. The CDR3 is 15 residues long. Trimming took 7 bases from V and 5 from J; bases not matched to a gene: 7. Germline loops: CDR1 MNHNS, CDR2 SASEGT. The CDR3 DNA reads as TGTGCCAGCACCCCTGTAGCGGGAGGGAACAATGAGCAGTTCTTC. It codes for CASTPVAGGNNEQFF.